A selection of T cell receptor beta chains follows, all from one sample in a study of T cell clones after liver transplantation. Method: immunoSEQ multiplex PCR; TCRdb's copy keeps in-frame clones and lacks some. The table has approximately 51,000 clones, approximately 71% seen once. The material sequenced was CD4+ T cells from blood, taken approximately 54 months after liver transplant. Source of these receptors: a human patient who received a liver transplant. The graft donor may be the source of some T cells. CDR3s include the opening cysteine and the closing phenylalanine or tryptophan. Fields, in order: clone size, D gene, V gene, J gene, CDR3 protein, CDR3 DNA. D genes are given only for firm matches. Rows may omit the clone size; those that give it use once, few, many or a size class.

>-|-|TRBV9|TRBJ2-7
CASSPRALGEQYF
TGTGCCAGCAGCCCCAGGGCCTTAGGCGAGCAGTACTTC
>-|-|TRBV19|TRBJ1-2
CASRGEGDYYGYTF
TGTGCCAGCCGCGGGGAGGGGGACTACTATGGCTACACCTTC
>-|-|TRBV7-9|TRBJ1-5
CASSLWEGPRSSNQPQHF
TGTGCCAGCAGCCTCTGGGAGGGACCTAGGTCAAGCAATCAGCCCCAGCATTTT
>-|-|TRBV29-1|TRBJ1-5
CSVEGTLPGQPQHF
TGCAGCGTTGAGGGGACCCTTCCTGGGCAGCCCCAGCATTTT
>-|-|TRBV27|TRBJ1-1
CASRTGLSTEAFF
TGTGCCAGCAGAACAGGGTTGTCGACTGAAGCTTTCTTT
>once|TRBD2|TRBV4-1|TRBJ2-3
CASSQGVAGGPADTQYF
TGCGCCAGCAGCCAAGGAGTAGCGGGGGGGCCCGCAGATACGCAGTATTTT
>few|-|TRBV4-1|TRBJ1-4
CASSQDGRGRSEKLFF
TGCGCCAGCAGCCAAGATGGGAGGGGGAGGTCTGAAAAACTGTTTTTT
>-|TRBD1|TRBV7-9|TRBJ1-6
CASGTRTGVSSYNSPLHF
TGTGCCAGCGGGACGAGGACAGGGGTCAGCTCCTATAATTCACCCCTCCACTTT
>-|-|TRBV27|TRBJ1-5
CASSWGGNQPQHF
TGTGCCAGCAGTTGGGGGGGCAATCAGCCCCAGCATTTT
>-|TRBD1|TRBV7-2|TRBJ2-3
CASSSLTGTGRATDTQYF
TGTGCCAGCAGCTCGCTTACCGGGACAGGGAGGGCCACAGATACGCAGTATTTT
>few|-|TRBV7-8|TRBJ2-7
CASSPRAIGYEQYF
TGTGCCAGCAGCCCACGGGCCATCGGATACGAGCAGTACTTC
>few|TRBD1|TRBV19|TRBJ1-5
CASTQDRGLNQPQHF
TGTGCCAGTACCCAAGACAGGGGGCTAAATCAGCCCCAGCATTTT
>-|-|TRBV7-9|TRBJ1-6
CASSLGRGGVSPLHF
TGTGCCAGCAGCTTAGGGAGGGGAGGGGTATCACCCCTCCACTTT
>-|TRBD1|TRBV11-2|TRBJ2-1
CASSFEQGNNEQFF
TGTGCCAGCAGCTTCGAACAGGGGAACAATGAGCAGTTCTTC
>-|TRBD1|TRBV4-2|TRBJ1-2
CASSQDRTGGHGYTF
TGTGCCAGCAGCCAAGATAGGACAGGGGGGCATGGCTACACCTTC
>-|-|TRBV4-2|TRBJ2-3
CASSQAIGGNPADTQYF
TGTGCCAGCAGCCAAGCAATAGGGGGGAACCCCGCAGATACGCAGTATTTT
>-|TRBD1|TRBV19|TRBJ1-1
CAIQDRGRTEAFF
TGTGCCATCCAGGACAGGGGGCGGACTGAAGCTTTCTTT
>-|-|TRBV28|TRBJ1-2
CASSLGGQTNYGYTF
TGTGCCAGCAGCTTAGGCGGACAGACTAACTATGGCTACACCTTC
>few|-|TRBV6-1|TRBJ2-7
CATTEPYEQYF
TGTGCCACCACAGAGCCCTACGAGCAGTACTTC
>once|-|TRBV10-2|TRBJ1-6
CASSEITDYNSPLHF
TGCGCCAGCAGTGAAATAACAGACTATAATTCACCCCTCCACTTT
>-|-|TRBV18|TRBJ1-1
CASSPQGGTEAFF
TGTGCCAGCTCACCACAGGGGGGCACTGAAGCTTTCTTT
>-|-|TRBV29-1|TRBJ2-5
CSALTGEETQYF
TGCAGCGCTTTGACAGGCGAAGAGACCCAGTACTTC
>-|TRBD1|TRBV5-1|TRBJ1-6
CASSPQTGNNSPLHF
TGCGCCAGCAGCCCTCAGACAGGGAATAATTCACCCCTCCACTTT
>-|TRBD2|TRBV7-2|TRBJ2-3
CASSLSSGGAVDTQYF
TGTGCCAGCAGCCTCTCTAGCGGGGGGGCGGTAGATACGCAGTATTTT
>-|TRBD1|TRBV19|TRBJ2-5
CASSRTGQETQYF
TGTGCCAGTAGTAGGACAGGGCAAGAGACCCAGTACTTC
>-|TRBD1|TRBV6-5|TRBJ1-5
CASSREGAGQPQHF
TGTGCCAGCAGTCGCGAGGGGGCGGGTCAGCCCCAGCATTTT
>-|-|TRBV7-2|TRBJ2-2
CASSSTPGSGELFF
TGTGCCAGCAGCTCCACTCCGGGCTCCGGGGAGCTGTTTTTT
>-|-|TRBV5-1|TRBJ1-1
CASRDRRQDLNTEAFF
TGCGCCAGCAGGGACCGAAGACAAGACTTAAACACTGAAGCTTTCTTT
>-|TRBD1|TRBV4-1|TRBJ2-7
CASSQEEQGAYEQYF
TGCGCCAGCAGCCAAGAAGAGCAGGGGGCCTACGAGCAGTACTTC
>once|TRBD2|TRBV29-1|TRBJ2-1
CSVTLAGHYNEQFF
TGCAGCGTCACACTAGCGGGGCACTACAATGAGCAGTTCTTC
>-|TRBD2|TRBV7-2|TRBJ2-2
CASSLESAGENTGELFF
TGTGCCAGCAGCTTAGAATCAGCGGGGGAAAACACCGGGGAGCTGTTTTTT
>-|-|TRBV28|TRBJ2-6
CASIERDSGANVLTF
TGTGCCAGCATCGAACGGGACTCTGGGGCCAACGTCCTGACTTTC
>-|TRBD1|TRBV5-1|TRBJ2-2
CASSGQGSDTGELFF
TGCGCCAGCAGCGGACAGGGATCGGACACCGGGGAGCTGTTTTTT
>-|TRBD1|TRBV5-1|TRBJ1-2
CASSLAQGGGYTF
TGCGCCAGCAGCTTGGCGCAGGGGGGAGGCTACACCTTC
>once|-|TRBV7-2|TRBJ1-6
CASSLESQGLGSPLHF
TGTGCCAGCAGCTTAGAGTCCCAGGGTCTTGGATCACCCCTCCACTTT
>-|-|TRBV7-2|TRBJ1-4
CASSSQVREKLFF
TGTGCCAGCAGTTCGCAAGTAAGAGAAAAACTGTTTTTT
>-|TRBD1|TRBV10-3|TRBJ2-7
CAISGQGYEQYF
TGTGCCATCAGTGGACAGGGGTACGAGCAGTACTTC
>-|TRBD1|TRBV30|TRBJ1-1
CAWSVPGQGILRDTEAFF
TGTGCCTGGAGCGTTCCGGGACAGGGGATTTTAAGGGACACTGAAGCTTTCTTT
>-|-|TRBV28|TRBJ1-2
CASSLGEGLGGYTF
TGTGCCAGCAGTTTAGGTGAGGGACTTGGCGGCTACACCTTC
>few|-|TRBV4-1|TRBJ2-2
CASSQEGRGNTGELFF
TGCGCCAGCAGCCAAGAAGGCAGGGGGAACACCGGGGAGCTGTTTTTT
>-|-|TRBV7-9|TRBJ2-3
CASSLVGQGGTDTQYF
TGTGCCAGCAGCTTAGTCGGCCAGGGAGGCACAGATACGCAGTATTTT